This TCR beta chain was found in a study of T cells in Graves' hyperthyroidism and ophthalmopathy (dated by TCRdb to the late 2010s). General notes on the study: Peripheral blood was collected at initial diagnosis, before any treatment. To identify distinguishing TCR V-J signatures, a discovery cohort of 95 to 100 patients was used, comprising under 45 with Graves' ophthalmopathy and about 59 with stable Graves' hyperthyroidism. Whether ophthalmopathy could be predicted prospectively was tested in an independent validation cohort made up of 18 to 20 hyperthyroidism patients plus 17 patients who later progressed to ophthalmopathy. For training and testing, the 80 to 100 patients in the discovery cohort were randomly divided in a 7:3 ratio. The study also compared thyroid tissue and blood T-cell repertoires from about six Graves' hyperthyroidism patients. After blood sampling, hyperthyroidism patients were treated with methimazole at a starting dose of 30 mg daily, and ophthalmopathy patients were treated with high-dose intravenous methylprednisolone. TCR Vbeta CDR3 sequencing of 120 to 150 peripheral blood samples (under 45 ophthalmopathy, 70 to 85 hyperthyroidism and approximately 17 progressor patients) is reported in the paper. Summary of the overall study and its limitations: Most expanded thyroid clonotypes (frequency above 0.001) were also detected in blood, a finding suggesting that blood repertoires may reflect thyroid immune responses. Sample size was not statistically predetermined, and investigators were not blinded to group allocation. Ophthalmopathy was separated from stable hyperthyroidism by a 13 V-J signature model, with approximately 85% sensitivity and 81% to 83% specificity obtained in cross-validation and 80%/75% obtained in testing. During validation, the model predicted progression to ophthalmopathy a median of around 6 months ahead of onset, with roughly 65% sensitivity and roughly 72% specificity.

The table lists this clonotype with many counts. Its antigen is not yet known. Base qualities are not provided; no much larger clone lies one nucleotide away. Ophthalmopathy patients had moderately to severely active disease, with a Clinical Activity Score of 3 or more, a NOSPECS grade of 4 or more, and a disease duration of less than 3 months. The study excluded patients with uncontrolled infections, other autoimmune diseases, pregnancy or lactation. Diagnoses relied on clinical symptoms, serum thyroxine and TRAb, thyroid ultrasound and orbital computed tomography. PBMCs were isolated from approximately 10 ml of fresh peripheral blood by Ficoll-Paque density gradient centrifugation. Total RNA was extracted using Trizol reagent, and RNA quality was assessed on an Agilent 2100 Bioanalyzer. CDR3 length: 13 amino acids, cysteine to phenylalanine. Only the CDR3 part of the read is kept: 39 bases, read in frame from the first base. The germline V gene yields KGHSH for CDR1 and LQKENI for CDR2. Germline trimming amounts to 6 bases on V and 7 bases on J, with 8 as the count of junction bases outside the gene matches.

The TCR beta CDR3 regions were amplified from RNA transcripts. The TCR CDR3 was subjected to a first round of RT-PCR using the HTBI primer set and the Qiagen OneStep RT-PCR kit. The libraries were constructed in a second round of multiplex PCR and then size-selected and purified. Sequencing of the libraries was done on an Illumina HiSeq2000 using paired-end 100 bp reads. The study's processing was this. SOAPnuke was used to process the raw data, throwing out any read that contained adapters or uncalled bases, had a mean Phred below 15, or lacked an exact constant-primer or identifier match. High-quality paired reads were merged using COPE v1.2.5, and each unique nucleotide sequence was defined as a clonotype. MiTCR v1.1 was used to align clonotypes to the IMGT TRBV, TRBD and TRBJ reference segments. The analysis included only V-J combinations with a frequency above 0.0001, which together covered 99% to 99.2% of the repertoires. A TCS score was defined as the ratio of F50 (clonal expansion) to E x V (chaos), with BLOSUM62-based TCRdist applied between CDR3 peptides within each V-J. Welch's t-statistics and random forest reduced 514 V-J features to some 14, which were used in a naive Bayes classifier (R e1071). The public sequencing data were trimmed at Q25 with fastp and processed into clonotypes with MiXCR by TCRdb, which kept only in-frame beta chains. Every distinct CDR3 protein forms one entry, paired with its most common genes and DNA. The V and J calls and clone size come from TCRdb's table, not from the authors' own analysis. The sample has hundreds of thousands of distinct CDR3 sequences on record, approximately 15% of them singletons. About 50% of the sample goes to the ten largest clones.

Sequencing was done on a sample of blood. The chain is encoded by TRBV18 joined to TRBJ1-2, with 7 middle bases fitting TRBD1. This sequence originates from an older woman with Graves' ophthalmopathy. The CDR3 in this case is CASSDRESSGYTF. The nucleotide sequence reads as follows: TGTGCCAGCTCCGACAGGGAATCCAGTGGCTACACCTTC. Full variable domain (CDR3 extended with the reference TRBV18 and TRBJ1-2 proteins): NAGVMQNPRHLVRRRGQEARLRCSPMKGHSHVYWYRQLPEEGLKFMVYLQKENIIDESGMPKERFSAEFPKEGPSILRIQQVVRGDSAAYFCASSDRESSGYTFGSGTRLTVV.